This entry features one T cell receptor beta chain sequence. Its antigen remains unknown. Other DNA sequences of this sample code for an identical CDR3. Clones were sequenced by immunoSEQ multiplex PCR, and TCRdb holds only the in-frame ones, with some missing. The table records roughly 30,000 clones, 90% to 95% of them present only once. This record belongs to a study of T cell clonotyping in hematopoietic cell transplantation. This CDR3 spans 13 amino acids. Germline CDR1 SGDLS, CDR2 YYNGEE. The ends were cut back, 0 bases at V and 1 base at J, with 4 bases in the middle. Study results and caveats: Pathologically expanded recipient clonotypes increased progressively from day 30 to day 180 as diversity fell. Broader posttransplant TCR repertoire diversity was predicted by graft donor and pretransplant recipient Inverse Simpson Index values.

The rearrangement links TRBV9 to TRBJ1-1; D is unclear. The sample was PBMCs, taken 100 days after allogeneic stem cell transplant. The receptor's source is a female patient aged 50 to 65 who had an allogeneic stem cell transplant from a related donor, so the T cells may come from the graft donor. Some clones in this sample may be carry-over from other donors' samples. The CDR3 sequence: CASSVAGNTEAFF. The CDR3 nucleotides are TGTGCCAGCAGCGTAGCGGGGAACACTGAAGCTTTCTTT.